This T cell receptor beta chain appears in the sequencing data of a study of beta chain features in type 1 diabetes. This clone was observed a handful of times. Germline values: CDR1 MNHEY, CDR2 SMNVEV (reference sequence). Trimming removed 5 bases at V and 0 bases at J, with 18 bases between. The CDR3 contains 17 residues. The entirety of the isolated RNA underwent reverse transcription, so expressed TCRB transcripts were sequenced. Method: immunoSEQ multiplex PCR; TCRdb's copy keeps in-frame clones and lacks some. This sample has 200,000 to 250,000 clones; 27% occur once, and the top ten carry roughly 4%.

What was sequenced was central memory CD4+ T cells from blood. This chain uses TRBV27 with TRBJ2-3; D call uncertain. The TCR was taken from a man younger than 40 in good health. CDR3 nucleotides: TGTGCCAGCAGTCCAAAAGGCTGGTACCCTAGCACAGATACGCAGTATTTT. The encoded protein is CASSPKGWYPSTDTQYF.